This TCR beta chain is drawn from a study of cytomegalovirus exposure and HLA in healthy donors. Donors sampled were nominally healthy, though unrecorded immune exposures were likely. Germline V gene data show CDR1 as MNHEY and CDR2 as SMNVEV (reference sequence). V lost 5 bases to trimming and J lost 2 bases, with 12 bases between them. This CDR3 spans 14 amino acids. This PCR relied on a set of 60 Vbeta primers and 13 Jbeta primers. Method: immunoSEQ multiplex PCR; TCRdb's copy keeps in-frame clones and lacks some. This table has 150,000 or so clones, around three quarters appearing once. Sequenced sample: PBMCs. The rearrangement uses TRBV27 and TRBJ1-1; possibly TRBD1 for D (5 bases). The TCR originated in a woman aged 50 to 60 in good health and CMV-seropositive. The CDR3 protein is CASSRPGTNTEAFF. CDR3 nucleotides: TGTGCCAGCAGTCGCCCCGGGACTAACACTGAAGCTTTCTTT.